Each of the 32 T cell receptor beta chains below was sequenced from the same sample in a study of blood T cell repertoires in COVID-19. The protocol was immunoSEQ multiplex PCR, while the TCRdb copy is restricted to in-frame clones and leaves out a portion. The repertoire has over 350,000 clones, 70% to 90% of them found once; the top ten carry more than 0.9%. The sequencing input was PBMCs or T cells enriched from blood (not recorded which). The origin of the receptors is a woman aged 25 to 39 with acute COVID-19.

The chain recombines TRBV28 with TRBJ1-6; D remains unclear. The germline V and J ends were trimmed by 10 bases and 0 bases, with 13 bases remaining between them. CDR1 and CDR2 (germline): MDHEN, SYDVKM. The CDR3 has 15 amino acids. Here the CDR3 DNA reads TGTGCCACGATTAGTGGGAGCTCCTATAATTCACCCCTCCACTTT. It encodes CATISGSSYNSPLHF.

The chain links TRBV11-1 to TRBJ2-7; a weak D match, TRBD1 (6 bases). The ends were cut back, 7 bases at V and 0 bases at J, with 13 bases in the middle. The germline CDR1 and CDR2 sequences are SGHAT and FQDESV (reference sequence). The CDR3 totals 14 residues. CDR3 sequence reads: CASTPDSFSYEQYF. DNA of the CDR3: TGTGCCAGCACCCCGGACAGCTTCTCCTACGAGCAGTACTTC.

The chain couples TRBV20-1 to TRBJ1-2; the D gene is possibly TRBD1 (5 bases). CDR1 DFQATT and CDR2 SNEGSKA come from the germline V gene (reference sequence). The length of the CDR3 is 11 residues. V was clipped by 5 bases and J by 4 bases, with 8 bases between them. In nucleotides, the CDR3 is TGCAGTGCTCAGGGCCTCTATGGCTACACCTTC. It is translated as CSAQGLYGYTF.

The J gene is TRBJ2-1, the V gene TRBV5-1, with 8 positions matching TRBD1. The V and J ends lost 6 bases and 6 bases, in that order; junction bases with no gene match: 2. CDR1 and CDR2 (germline): SGHRS, YFSETQ. The CDR3 spans 12 residues. The CDR3 here is CASTTGGNEQFF. The CDR3, as DNA: TGCGCCAGCACAACAGGGGGCAATGAGCAGTTCTTC.

J is TRBJ1-4 and V is TRBV24-1; D unresolved. Germline V gives CDR1 KGHDR, CDR2 SFDVKD. The V gene lost 4 bases and the J gene lost 4 bases, with 12 bases spanning the gap. This CDR3 contains 15 residues. The DNA of the CDR3 is TGTGCCACCAGTGAGGGGAGAGTTGATAATGAAAAACTGTTTTTT. Translation gives CATSEGRVDNEKLFF.

This sequence joins TRBV3-1 (or the pseudogene TRBV3-2) and TRBJ2-7; tentatively, D is TRBD1 (6 bases). The CDR3 consists of 14 residues. Germline CDR1 reads LGHDT; CDR2 reads YNNKEL (reference sequence). Deletions cut 3 bases from V and 2 bases from J, with 11 bases between. As DNA, the CDR3 is TGTGCCAGCAGCCACAGGGGTGGGGCCTACGAGCAGTACTTC. It is translated as CASSHRGGAYEQYF.

The gene calls are TRBV10-1 and TRBJ1-1, with D hard to call. Trimming took off 4 bases at V and 9 bases at J, with 9 bases between the two ends. Germline loops: CDR1 WNHNN, CDR2 SYGVQD (reference sequence). This CDR3 contains 11 residues. CDR3 in amino acids: CASSGDGKAFF. CDR3 nucleotides: TGCGCCAGCAGTGGTGACGGGAAAGCTTTCTTT.

This clone appeared a single time. The rearrangement uses TRBV12-3 or TRBV12-4 and TRBJ1-1; D possibly corresponds to TRBD1 (6 bases). The CDR3 extends over 13 amino acids. V was trimmed by 5 bases and J by 6 bases, leaving 13 bases between them. The CDR3 region is CASSTTGLSEAFF. For the CDR3, the DNA is TGTGCCAGCAGTACCACAGGGTTGTCTGAAGCTTTCTTT.

V and J are TRBV18 and TRBJ1-2; D is undetermined. CDR1 and CDR2 from the germline V gene are KGHSH and LQKENI. The CDR3 consists of 13 residues. Trimming removed 3 bases at V and 4 bases at J, with 9 bases between. This CDR3 is CASSPDGGYGYTF. The CDR3 DNA follows: TGTGCCAGCTCACCCGACGGCGGCTATGGCTACACCTTC.

J is TRBJ2-7 and V is TRBV5-1, with D tentatively TRBD2 (6 bases). The CDR3 is 15 amino acids. With 0 bases removed from V and 3 bases from J, the gap between germline ends came to 13 bases. The germline gives CDR1 SGHRS, CDR2 YFSETQ. The DNA for the CDR3 is TGCGCCAGCAGCTTGGATCCAGGAGGGGTCTACGAGCAGTACTTC. Translated, it gives CASSLDPGGVYEQYF.

The V call is TRBV11-3, the J call TRBJ2-1, with no clear D. V lost 0 bases to trimming and J lost 3 bases, with 6 bases between them. CDR1 is SGHNT and CDR2 is YENEEA in the germline V gene. The CDR3 runs 14 residues. This CDR3 reads CASSLDPGYNEQFF. Here the CDR3 DNA reads TGTGCCAGCAGCTTAGACCCCGGCTACAATGAGCAGTTCTTC.

The chain is built from TRBV4-3 and TRBJ1-1; 8 positions agree with TRBD1. CDR1 LGHNA and CDR2 YSLEER come from the germline V gene. CDR3 size: 15 residues. V dropped 3 bases and J dropped 1; count of bases not matched to a gene: 4. The CDR3 sequence: CASSHNRGSNTEAFF. The CDR3 coding sequence is TGCGCCAGCAGCCATAACAGGGGGTCGAACACTGAAGCTTTCTTT.

The chain couples TRBV30 to TRBJ2-7; 10 nucleotides match TRBD2. The ends lost 0 bases at V and 1 base at J; junction bases unmatched: 3. Germline loops: CDR1 GTSNPN, CDR2 SVGIG (reference sequence). The CDR3 sequence is 15 residues long. This chain's CDR3 is CAWSVFSGGSYEQYF. CDR3 nucleotide sequence: TGTGCCTGGAGTGTTTTTAGCGGGGGGTCCTACGAGCAGTACTTC.

In regard to this clone: The same CDR3 also results from other DNA sequences found in this sample. The chain recombines TRBV28 with TRBJ1-1, with D tentatively TRBD1 (5 bases). Germline V CDR1 and CDR2: MDHEN, SYDVKM. V was cut by 0 bases and J by 2 bases, with 10 bases left in between. The CDR3 loop spans 15 amino acids. CDR3 bases: TGTGCCAGCAGTTTATGGGGGCAGGGTAACACTGAAGCTTTCTTT. Encoded protein: CASSLWGQGNTEAFF.

The genes are TRBV2 and TRBJ2-7; 9 bases align to TRBD2. The junction had 15 bases not matched to a gene; V was cut back by 0 bases and J by 3 bases. Per the germline V gene, CDR1 is SNHLY and CDR2 is FYNNEI. The CDR3 is 19 residues long. For the CDR3, the DNA is TGTGCCAGCAGTGAAGCGCTTCTGGGTCAAGCGGGGGGCCGCTACGAGCAGTACTTC. Translated, it gives CASSEALLGQAGGRYEQYF.

The chain combines TRBV7-8 with TRBJ2-1; D is unresolved. Trimming removed 5 bases at V and 12 bases at J, with 11 bases between. Germline assignment: CDR1 SGHVS and CDR2 FQNEAQ. The CDR3 spans 11 residues. For the CDR3, the DNA is TGTGCCAGCAGCCCATTCGGTCCGCAGTTCTTC. This sequence encodes CASSPFGPQFF.

The V and J genes are TRBV10-2 and TRBJ2-7, with 11 bases fitting TRBD2. The CDR3 extends over 19 amino acids. Germline V CDR1 and CDR2: WSHSY, SAAADI. With 0 bases clipped from V and 1 base from J, the junction kept 11 bases outside the gene matches. Here the CDR3 reads CASSESVAGGPRGSYEQYF. The CDR3 DNA reads as TGCGCCAGCAGTGAGTCAGTAGCGGGGGGGCCTAGGGGGTCCTACGAGCAGTACTTC.

This chain connects TRBV12-5 to TRBJ2-3; 8 nucleotides line up with TRBD2. CDR1 and CDR2 (germline): LGHNT, FRNRAP. This CDR3 comprises 16 residues. V was pared by 4 bases and J by 7 bases, with 13 bases of the junction left unmatched. The DNA of the CDR3 is TGTGCTAGTGGTTCGTCGGTCAATCGGGGGGGCCATACGCAGTATTTT. Translation gives CASGSSVNRGGHTQYF.

The sample holds one count of this clone. The V call is TRBV6-5, the J call TRBJ1-1, with D tentatively TRBD1 (5 bases). CDR3 length: 12 amino acids. Germline V gives CDR1 MNHEY, CDR2 SVGAGI. The V gene lost 10 bases and the J gene lost 7 bases, with 16 bases spanning the gap. The CDR3 coding sequence is TGTGCCATCTTCCGGGGGGACCTTGAAGCTTTCTTT. It encodes CAIFRGDLEAFF.

The J gene is TRBJ2-3, the V gene TRBV9; tentative D call: TRBD1 (6 bases). The CDR3 runs 15 residues. The V end was cut by 2 bases, the J end by 2 bases, with 12 bases between. Germline V gives CDR1 SGDLS, CDR2 YYNGEE. The CDR3 sequence: CASSVFGQPTDTQYF. CDR3 coding DNA: TGTGCCAGCAGCGTGTTTGGACAGCCCACAGATACGCAGTATTTT.

This chain connects TRBV7-9 to TRBJ2-3; TRBD2 agrees at 9 bases. This CDR3 spans 16 amino acids. J lost 2 bases, V lost 5 bases, and 8 bases had no gene match. Germline CDR1 is SEHNR and CDR2 is FQNEAQ (reference sequence). CDR3 protein: CASSPTTSGYTDTQYF. The CDR3 coding sequence is TGTGCCAGCAGCCCTACGACTAGCGGTTACACAGATACGCAGTATTTT.

The rearrangement joins TRBV2 to TRBJ1-4, with D uncertain. Germline assignment: CDR1 SNHLY and CDR2 FYNNEI. V lost 2 bases to trimming and J lost 5 bases, with 9 bases between them. The CDR3 has 14 amino acids. The CDR3 DNA reads as TGTGCCAGCAGTGAATCAGCGCAGAATGAAAAACTGTTTTTT. It codes for CASSESAQNEKLFF.

The chain is built from TRBV4-3 and TRBJ2-4; 11 positions match TRBD2. The junction had 7 bases not matched to a gene; V was cut back by 0 bases and J by 0 bases. Germline CDR1 reads LGHNA; CDR2 reads YSLEER. This CDR3 region has 19 residues. In nucleotides, the CDR3 is TGCGCCAGCAGCCAAGATAAACTAGCGGGGGAGCTAGCCAAAAACATTCAGTACTTC. Its protein product is CASSQDKLAGELAKNIQYF.

The gene calls are TRBV7-2 and TRBJ2-1, with 9 bases matching TRBD2. With V trimmed by 0 bases and J by 0 bases, 6 bases remained unmatched. Germline CDR1 and CDR2: SGHTA and FQGNSA. The CDR3 length is 18 residues. Here the CDR3 reads CASSLAYGGGVSYNEQFF. The CDR3 DNA reads as TGTGCCAGCAGCTTAGCGTATGGCGGGGGGGTCTCCTACAATGAGCAGTTCTTC.

The rearrangement joins TRBV5-4 to TRBJ1-1; 8 positions match TRBD1. The CDR3 has 13 residues. Germline CDR1 and CDR2: SGHNT and YYREEE (reference sequence). Unmatched junction bases numbered 4, after V lost 4 bases and J lost 5 bases. In DNA form, the CDR3 reads TGTGCCAGCAGCCCTGGACAGGGAACTGAAGCTTTCTTT. Protein sequence: CASSPGQGTEAFF.

The V call is TRBV28, the J call TRBJ2-4; the match to TRBD1 covers 8 bases. The CDR3 is 15 amino acids. V gave up 5 bases and J gave up 3 bases; unmatched junction bases: 6. Germline CDR1 reads MDHEN; CDR2 reads SYDVKM. CDR3 bases: TGTGCCAGCAGTGACCAGGGGGCGGGCAAAAACATTCAGTACTTC. This gives the protein CASSDQGAGKNIQYF.

The chain couples TRBV6-5 to TRBJ1-3; maybe TRBD1 (6 bases). Germline V gene lookup returns CDR1 MNHEY and CDR2 SVGAGI. The CDR3 runs to 15 residues. Trimming removed 6 bases at V and 0 bases at J, with 12 bases between. The CDR3: CASRDPRGSGNTIYF. CDR3 coding DNA: TGTGCCAGCAGAGACCCCAGGGGCTCTGGAAACACCATATATTTT.

This sequence joins TRBV14 and TRBJ2-1, with 11 bases lining up with TRBD2. J gave up 3 bases and V 4 bases, and 5 bases lay outside the gene matches. Germline CDR1 reads SGHDN; CDR2 reads FVKESK. The CDR3 length is 16 residues. The CDR3 reads CASSRNSGGDYNEQFF. CDR3 bases: TGTGCCAGCAGCCGAAATAGCGGGGGGGACTACAATGAGCAGTTCTTC.

This chain uses TRBV7-9 with TRBJ2-7, with D possibly matching TRBD1 (5 bases). Trimming shortened V by 5 bases and J by 3 bases, and 11 bases separated the two germline ends. Germline V gene lookup returns CDR1 SEHNR and CDR2 FQNEAQ (reference sequence). This CDR3 has 13 amino acids. CDR3 nucleotides: TGTGCCAGCAGCGCCTTAGGGGACTACGAGCAGTACTTC. This translates into CASSALGDYEQYF.

A few counts support this clone. The chain links TRBV28 to TRBJ2-7, with TRBD1 matching 8 bases. V lost 5 bases and J lost 0; bases outside the gene matches: 3. Germline values: CDR1 MDHEN, CDR2 SYDVKM. The CDR3 contains 14 residues. The CDR3 protein is CASSRTGSSYEQYF. Written as DNA, the CDR3 is TGTGCCAGCAGTCGGACAGGGAGCTCCTACGAGCAGTACTTC.

V and J are TRBV18 and TRBJ1-1; D remains ambiguous. Germline CDR1 is KGHSH and CDR2 is LQKENI. The V gene lost 3 bases and the J gene lost 8 bases, with 19 bases spanning the gap. There are 15 residues in the CDR3. The CDR3 DNA reads TGTGCCAGCTCACCTGTTGTCGGCGGGGATAACGAAGCTTTCTTT. Amino acids: CASSPVVGGDNEAFF.

The chain employs TRBV3-1 (or the pseudogene TRBV3-2) and TRBJ1-5, with D perhaps TRBD1 (6 bases). V lost 3 bases and J lost 7, with 13 bases in between. This CDR3 spans 14 amino acids. From germline, CDR1 is LGHDT and CDR2 YNNKEL (reference sequence). CDR3 sequence: CASSHHTGSQPQHF. CDR3 coding DNA: TGTGCCAGCAGCCATCACACAGGGTCACAGCCCCAGCATTTT.